Detailed here is one T cell receptor (beta chain). What it binds is not known. Germline V gene sequence: CDR1 MNHEY, CDR2 SVGAGI. The CDR3 has 13 amino acids. The trim removed 7 bases at V and 7 bases at J, leaving 4 bases unmatched. With 60 Vbeta and 13 Jbeta primers, the PCR was carried out. The method was immunoSEQ multiplex PCR; TCRdb's version includes in-frame clones alone and lacks a portion of them. The sample yields about 210,000 clones, approximately 81% seen once. This record comes from a study of cytomegalovirus exposure and HLA in healthy donors. As for the study in general: An analysis done earlier identified 90 million to 120 million unique TCR beta sequences from about 179 million T cells.

Regarding the study as a whole: CMV serostatus was the only immune exposure information that was available. Altogether, 150 or so TCR beta chains were recorded as cytomegalovirus-associated. Some V segments, TRBV6-2 and TRBV6-3 among them, were indistinguishable and were therefore excluded.

The chain combines TRBV6-5 with TRBJ1-6; 7 nucleotides line up with TRBD1. This TCR was sampled from a young man in good health and CMV-seronegative. Material: PBMCs. In DNA form, the CDR3 reads TGTGCCAGCACGGGACAGAAAAATTCACCCCTCCACTTT. Protein: CASTGQKNSPLHF.